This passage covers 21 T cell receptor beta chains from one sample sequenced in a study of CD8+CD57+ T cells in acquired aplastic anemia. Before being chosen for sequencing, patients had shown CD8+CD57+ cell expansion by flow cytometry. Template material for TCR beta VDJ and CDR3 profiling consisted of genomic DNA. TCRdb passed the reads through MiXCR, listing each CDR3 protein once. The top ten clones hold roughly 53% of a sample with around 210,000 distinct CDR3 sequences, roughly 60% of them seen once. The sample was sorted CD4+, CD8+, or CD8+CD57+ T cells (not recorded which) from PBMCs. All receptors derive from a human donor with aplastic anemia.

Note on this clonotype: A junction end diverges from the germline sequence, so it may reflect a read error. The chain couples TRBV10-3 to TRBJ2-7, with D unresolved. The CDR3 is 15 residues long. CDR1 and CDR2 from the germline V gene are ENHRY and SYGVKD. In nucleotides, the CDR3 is TGTGCCATCAGCAGAGAACAGACCGAATCCTGCGAGCAGTACTTC. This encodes CAISREQTESCEQYF.

CDR3 DNA: TGTGCCAGCAGACGGGACAGGGTGGGAGGCTACACCTTC. Amino acid sequence: CASRRDRVGGYTF. The genes are TRBV6-5 and TRBJ1-2, with TRBD1 matching over 9 bases. Germline V gene data show CDR1 as MNHEY and CDR2 as SVGAGI. This CDR3 is built from 13 residues. After removal of 6 bases from V and 8 bases from J, the junction contained 7 bases not matched to a gene.

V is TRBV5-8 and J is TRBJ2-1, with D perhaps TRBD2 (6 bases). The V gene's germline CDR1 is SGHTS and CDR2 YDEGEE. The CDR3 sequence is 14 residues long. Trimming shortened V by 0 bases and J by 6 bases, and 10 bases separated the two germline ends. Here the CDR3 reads CASSLGWGGNEQFF. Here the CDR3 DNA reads TGTGCCAGCAGCTTGGGTTGGGGAGGCAATGAGCAGTTCTTC.

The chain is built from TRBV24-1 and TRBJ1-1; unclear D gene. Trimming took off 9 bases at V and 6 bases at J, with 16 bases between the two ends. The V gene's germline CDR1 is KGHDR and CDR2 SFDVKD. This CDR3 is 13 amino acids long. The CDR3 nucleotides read TGTGCCACCCCCTTACCATGGGTGCCTGAAGCTTTCTTT. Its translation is CATPLPWVPEAFF.

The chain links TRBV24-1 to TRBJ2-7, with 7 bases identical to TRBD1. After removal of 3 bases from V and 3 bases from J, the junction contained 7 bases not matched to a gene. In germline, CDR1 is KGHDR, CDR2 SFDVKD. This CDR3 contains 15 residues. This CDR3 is CATSDPLTGRYEQYF. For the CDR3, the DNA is TGTGCCACCAGTGATCCGCTGACAGGGCGCTACGAGCAGTACTTC.

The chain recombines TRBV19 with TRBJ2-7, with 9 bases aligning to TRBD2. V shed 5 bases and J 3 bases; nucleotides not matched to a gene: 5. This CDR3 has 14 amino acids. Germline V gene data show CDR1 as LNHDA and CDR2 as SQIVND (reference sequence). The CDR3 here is CASSLSGGNYEQYF. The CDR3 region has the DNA TGTGCCAGTAGTCTTAGCGGGGGCAACTACGAGCAGTACTTC.

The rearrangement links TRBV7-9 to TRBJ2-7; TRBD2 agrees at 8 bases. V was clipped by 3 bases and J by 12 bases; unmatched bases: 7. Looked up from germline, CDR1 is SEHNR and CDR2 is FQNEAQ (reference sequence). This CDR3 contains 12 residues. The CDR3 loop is CASSLLPREAYF. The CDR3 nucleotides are TGTGCCAGCAGCTTGCTCCCGCGGGAGGCGTACTTC.

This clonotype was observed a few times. The DNA for the CDR3 is TGTGCCACCAGTGAAGGGAACACTGAAGCTTTCTTT. This gives the protein CATSEGNTEAFF. The chain recombines TRBV24-1 with TRBJ1-1; D is ambiguous. Trimming removed 4 bases from V and 1 base from J, with 3 bases in between. The germline gives CDR1 KGHDR, CDR2 SFDVKD. This CDR3 spans 12 amino acids.

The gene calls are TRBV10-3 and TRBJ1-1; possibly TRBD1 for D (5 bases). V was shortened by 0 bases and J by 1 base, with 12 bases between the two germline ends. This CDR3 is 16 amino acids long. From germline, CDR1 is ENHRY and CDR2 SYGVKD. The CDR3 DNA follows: TGTGCCATCAGTGAGTCTTCTCGGGGCCGGAACACTGAAGCTTTCTTT. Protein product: CAISESSRGRNTEAFF.

The CDR3 region has the DNA TGTGCCAGTAGTATTAACTCCGACCGATACAATGAGCAGTTCTTC. This translates into CASSINSDRYNEQFF. The chain joins TRBV19 to TRBJ2-1; D uncertain. V gave up 3 bases and J gave up 4 bases, with 13 bases separating them. The CDR3 runs 15 residues. Per germline, CDR1 LNHDA and CDR2 SQIVND (reference sequence).

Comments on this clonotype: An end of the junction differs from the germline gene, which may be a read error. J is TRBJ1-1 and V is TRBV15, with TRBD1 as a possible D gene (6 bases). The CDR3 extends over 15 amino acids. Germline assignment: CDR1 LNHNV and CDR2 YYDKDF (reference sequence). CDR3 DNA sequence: TGTGCCACCAGCAGCCCAAAAGTGGGGGGCACTGGAGCTTTCTTT. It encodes CATSSPKVGGTGAFF.

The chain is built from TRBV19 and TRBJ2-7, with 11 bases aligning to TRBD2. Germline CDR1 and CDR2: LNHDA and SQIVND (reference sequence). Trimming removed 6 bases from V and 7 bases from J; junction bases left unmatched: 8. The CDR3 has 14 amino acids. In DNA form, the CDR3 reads TGTGCCAGTAGCCGAACTAGCGGGAGCCGTGAGCAGTACTTC. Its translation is CASSRTSGSREQYF.

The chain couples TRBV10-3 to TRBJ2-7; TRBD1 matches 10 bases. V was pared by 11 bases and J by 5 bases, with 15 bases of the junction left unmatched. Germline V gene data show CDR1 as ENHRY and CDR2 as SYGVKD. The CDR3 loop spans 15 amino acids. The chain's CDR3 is CASTARDRGINEQYF. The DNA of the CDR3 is TGTGCCTCCACCGCAAGGGACAGGGGAATTAACGAGCAGTACTTC.

The CDR3, as DNA: TGCAGTGCTATAAGACAGGAGAATAATTCACCCCTCCACTTT. It yields the protein CSAIRQENNSPLHF. The rearrangement links TRBV20-1 to TRBJ1-6; D possibly corresponds to TRBD1 (6 bases). This CDR3 is 14 amino acids long. Trimming took off 4 bases at V and 5 bases at J, with 12 bases between the two ends. Germline loops: CDR1 DFQATT, CDR2 SNEGSKA (reference sequence).

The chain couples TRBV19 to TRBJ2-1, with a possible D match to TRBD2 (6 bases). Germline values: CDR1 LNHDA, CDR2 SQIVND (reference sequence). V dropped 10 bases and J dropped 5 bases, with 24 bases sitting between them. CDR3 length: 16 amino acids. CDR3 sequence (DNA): TGTGCCACCAACATGGGGAGGCAGGGCTTACACAATGAGCAGTTCTTC. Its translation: CATNMGRQGLHNEQFF.

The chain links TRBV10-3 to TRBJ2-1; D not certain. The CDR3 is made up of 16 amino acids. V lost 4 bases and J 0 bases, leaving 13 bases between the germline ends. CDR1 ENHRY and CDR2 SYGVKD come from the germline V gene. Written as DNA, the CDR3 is TGTGCCATCAGTGCCCCCCCGGAAGGCTCCTACAATGAGCAGTTCTTC. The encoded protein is CAISAPPEGSYNEQFF.

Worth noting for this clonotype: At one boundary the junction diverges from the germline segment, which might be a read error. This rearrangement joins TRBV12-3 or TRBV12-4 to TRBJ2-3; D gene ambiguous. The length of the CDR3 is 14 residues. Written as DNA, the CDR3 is TGTGCCAGCAGTTTGGGCGGTTACACAGATACGCAGTGTTTT. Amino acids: CASSLGGYTDTQCF.

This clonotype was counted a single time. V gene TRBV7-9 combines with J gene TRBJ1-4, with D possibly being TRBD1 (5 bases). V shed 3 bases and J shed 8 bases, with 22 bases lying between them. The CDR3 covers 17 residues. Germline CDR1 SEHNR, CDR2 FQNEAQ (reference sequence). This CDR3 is CASSFSLMSRQIEKLFF. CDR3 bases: TGTGCCAGCAGCTTCTCTCTAATGTCCCGACAGATCGAAAAACTGTTTTTT.

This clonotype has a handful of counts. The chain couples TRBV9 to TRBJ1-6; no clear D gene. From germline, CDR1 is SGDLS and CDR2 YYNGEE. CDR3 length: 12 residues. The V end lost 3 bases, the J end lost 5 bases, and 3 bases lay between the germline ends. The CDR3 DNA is TGTGCCAGCAGCGCCAATAATTCACCCCTCCACTTT. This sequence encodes CASSANNSPLHF.

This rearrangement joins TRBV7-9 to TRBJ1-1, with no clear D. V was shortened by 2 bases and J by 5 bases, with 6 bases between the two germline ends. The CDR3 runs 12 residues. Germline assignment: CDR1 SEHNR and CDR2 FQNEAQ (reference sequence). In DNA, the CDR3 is TGTGCCAGCAGCTTAAAGGGAACTGAAGCTTTCTTT. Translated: CASSLKGTEAFF.

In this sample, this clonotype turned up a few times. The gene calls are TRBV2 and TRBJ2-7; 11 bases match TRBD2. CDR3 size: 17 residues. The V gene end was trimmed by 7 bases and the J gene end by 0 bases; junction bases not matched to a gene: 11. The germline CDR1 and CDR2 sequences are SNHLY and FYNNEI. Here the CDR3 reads CASTYPTGLAVSYEQYF. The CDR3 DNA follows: TGTGCCAGCACCTACCCCACGGGACTAGCGGTCTCCTACGAGCAGTACTTC.